This T cell receptor (beta chain) was obtained from a study of shared T cell receptors in the human thymus. This clone was observed a single time. Libraries were prepared by immunoSEQ multiplex PCR; TCRdb keeps only in-frame clonotypes and omits some of them. The sample shows more than 300,000 clones, roughly 94% of them seen only once. Trimming took 0 bases from V and 6 from J, leaving 12 bases between them. The CDR3 covers 14 residues. The germline V gene encodes CDR1 WSHSY and CDR2 SAAADI. The sequenced sample was thymocytes. This TCR was sampled from a human donor. The chain carries TRBV10-2 and TRBJ2-7; TRBD2 might be the D (6 bases). The CDR3 here is CASSESPAGGEQYF. The CDR3 DNA sequence: TGCGCCAGCAGTGAGTCTCCCGCCGGGGGCGAGCAGTACTTC.